These 30 T cell receptor beta chains were sequenced from one sample in a study of T cell responses to AZD1222 COVID-19 vaccine. The method was immunoSEQ multiplex PCR; TCRdb's version includes in-frame clones alone and lacks a portion of them. The sample includes approximately 93,000 clones, 89% of them seen just once. This sample comprised peripheral blood, obtained 28 days after the second AZD1222 dose. All receptors come from an adult who received the AZD1222 COVID-19 vaccine.

CDR3 residues: CASSIASVYNEQFF. The CDR3 bases are TGTGCCAGTAGTATAGCGAGTGTTTACAATGAGCAGTTCTTC. V and J are TRBV19 and TRBJ2-1; D is unclear. The CDR3 has 14 residues. The V and J ends lost 1 base and 4 bases respectively, with 8 bases between them. The germline CDR1 and CDR2 sequences are LNHDA and SQIVND (reference sequence).

The gene calls are TRBV9 and TRBJ1-5; D gene unclear. This CDR3 has 14 residues. Germline loops: CDR1 SGDLS, CDR2 YYNGEE. V shed 4 bases and J shed 2 bases, with 10 bases lying between them. This chain's CDR3 is CASSPYGGNQPQHF. CDR3 coding DNA: TGTGCCAGCAGCCCCTATGGGGGCAATCAGCCCCAGCATTTT.

This chain links TRBV7-3 with TRBJ2-3, with D perhaps matching TRBD2 (6 bases). From germline, CDR1 is SGHTA and CDR2 FQGTGA. The length of the CDR3 is 16 residues. Trimming stripped 6 bases from V and 2 bases from J, with 18 bases between. CDR3 loop: CASSNAAGYNTDTQYF. Here the CDR3 DNA reads TGTGCCAGCAGTAACGCGGCGGGGTATAACACAGATACGCAGTATTTT.

The chain links TRBV19 to TRBJ1-1; 7 nucleotides match TRBD1. The junction had 7 bases not matched to a gene; V was cut back by 9 bases and J by 6 bases. Germline assignment: CDR1 LNHDA and CDR2 SQIVND (reference sequence). The CDR3 has 12 residues. For the CDR3, the DNA is TGTGCCAGCGGTGGGGGGACAGCTGAAGCTTTCTTT. Translating it yields CASGGGTAEAFF.

For this clone: Its ends do not fully match the called genes, so a read error is possible. CDR3 amino acids: CASSLDFTEDSTNF. DNA for the CDR3: TGCGCCAGCAGCTTGGACTTTACAGAGGACAGTACTAACTTC. The chain has TRBV5-1 and TRBJ1-2; tentatively, D is TRBD1 (6 bases). CDR1 and CDR2 (germline): SGHRS, YFSETQ. The length of the CDR3 is 14 residues.

The gene calls are TRBV19 and TRBJ1-2; D is unresolved. In germline, CDR1 is LNHDA, CDR2 SQIVND (reference sequence). Trimming took 5 bases from V and 8 from J, leaving 18 bases between them. The CDR3 has 14 residues. The CDR3 nucleotides read TGTGCCAGTAGTTCCCGTCTGGGTATTGAAGGCTACACCTTC. This translates into CASSSRLGIEGYTF.

The V gene is TRBV7-8, the J gene TRBJ1-1; TRBD1 matches 9 bases. After removal of 5 bases from V and 5 bases from J, the junction contained 6 bases not matched to a gene. The CDR3 length is 14 residues. Germline-derived CDR1 and CDR2 are SGHVS and FQNEAQ. The CDR3 loop is CASSIRQGDTEAFF. CDR3 DNA sequence: TGTGCCAGCAGCATAAGACAGGGGGATACTGAAGCTTTCTTT.

This chain uses TRBV5-1 with TRBJ2-7, with D possibly being TRBD1 (5 bases). Germline V gives CDR1 SGHRS, CDR2 YFSETQ. The CDR3 extends over 12 amino acids. V lost 5 bases and J 5 bases, leaving 11 bases between the germline ends. CDR3 protein: CASSFARDEQYF. The CDR3 nucleotides are TGCGCCAGCAGTTTTGCCAGGGACGAGCAGTACTTC.

The chain carries TRBV5-1 and TRBJ1-5; D may be TRBD1 (6 bases). The CDR3 runs to 15 residues. Trimming shortened V by 0 bases and J by 2 bases, and 9 bases separated the two germline ends. CDR1 and CDR2 (germline): SGHRS, YFSETQ. The CDR3 region is CASSLAGGGNQPQHF. The CDR3 coding sequence is TGCGCCAGCAGCTTGGCGGGGGGCGGCAATCAGCCCCAGCATTTT. The whole variable domain, filled in from reference TRBV5-1 and TRBJ1-5, reads KAGVTQTPRYLIKTRGQQVTLSCSPISGHRSVSWYQQTPGQGLQFLFEYFSETQRNKGNFPGRFSGRQFSNSRSEMNVSTLELGDSALYLCASSLAGGGNQPQHFGDGTRLSIL.

The gene calls are TRBV4-3 and TRBJ1-2; 8 bases fit TRBD1. Germline V gives CDR1 LGHNA, CDR2 YSLEER. The length of the CDR3 is 14 residues. J was trimmed by 5 bases and V by 4 bases; bases with no gene match: 6. CDR3 sequence (DNA): TGCGCCAGCAGCCCCCTCCACAGGGGGTATGGCTACACCTTC. Its protein product is CASSPLHRGYGYTF.

V gene TRBV5-4 combines with J gene TRBJ2-1; no firm D call. This CDR3 contains 12 residues. Trimming removed 2 bases from V and 5 bases from J, with 5 bases in between. Germline CDR1 is SGHNT and CDR2 is YYREEE (reference sequence). CDR3: CASSLLNNEQFF. The DNA of the CDR3 is TGTGCCAGCAGCTTACTAAACAATGAGCAGTTCTTC.

The rearrangement joins TRBV2 to TRBJ1-5; TRBD1 matches 10 bases. With V trimmed by 6 bases and J by 6 bases, 8 bases remained unmatched. The germline V gene has CDR1 SNHLY and CDR2 FYNNEI. The CDR3 has 15 residues. The CDR3 loop is CASRAGTGVRQPQHF. CDR3 DNA: TGTGCCAGCAGGGCCGGGACAGGGGTTCGTCAGCCCCAGCATTTT.

V gene TRBV30 combines with J gene TRBJ2-1; 9 nucleotides match TRBD2. The CDR3 has 17 residues. V trimming: 4 bases; J trimming: 3 bases; junction bases outside the gene matches: 13. Germline CDR1 and CDR2: GTSNPN and SVGIG (reference sequence). CDR3 region: CAWIGRGGVSDYNEQFF. CDR3 DNA sequence: TGTGCCTGGATTGGGCGGGGGGGCGTCTCCGACTACAATGAGCAGTTCTTC.

The rearrangement uses TRBV6-5 and TRBJ1-5, with D perhaps TRBD1 (5 bases). The CDR3 length is 15 residues. Trimming removed 0 bases at V and 7 bases at J, with 13 bases between. Germline V gene data show CDR1 as MNHEY and CDR2 as SVGAGI. CDR3 bases: TGTGCCAGCAGTTACTCCGGGGTGCGGGGGCAGCCCCAGCATTTT. Its protein product is CASSYSGVRGQPQHF.

This clone was seen a single time. The rearrangement links TRBV5-5 to TRBJ1-1, with 11 bases aligning to TRBD1. This CDR3 is built from 18 residues. Germline lookup yields CDR1 SGHKS and CDR2 YYEKEE (reference sequence). Losses at the gene ends were 0 bases for V and 0 bases for J; bases not matched to a gene: 7. The DNA of the CDR3 is TGTGCCAGCAGCTTGGGCAGGGGGACAGGGGGTTTGAACACTGAAGCTTTCTTT. It specifies CASSLGRGTGGLNTEAFF.

V and J are TRBV19 and TRBJ1-2; D gene unclear. Germline CDR1 LNHDA, CDR2 SQIVND (reference sequence). This CDR3 is built from 11 residues. The germline V and J ends were trimmed by 7 bases and 8 bases, with 11 bases remaining between them. Here the CDR3 reads CASNNLRGYTF. CDR3 DNA sequence: TGTGCCAGTAATAACCTCCGGGGCTACACCTTC.

V gene TRBV24-1 combines with J gene TRBJ2-7, with D unresolved. The CDR3 is 12 amino acids. With 5 bases removed from V and 0 bases from J, the gap between germline ends came to 4 bases. CDR1 is KGHDR and CDR2 is SFDVKD in the germline V gene. This chain's CDR3 is CATSGYSYEQYF. CDR3 DNA sequence: TGTGCCACCAGTGGATACTCCTACGAGCAGTACTTC.

The chain carries TRBV18 and TRBJ2-2; the D is unclear. The CDR3 is 16 amino acids. Germline V gene lookup returns CDR1 KGHSH and CDR2 LQKENI. V lost 3 bases to trimming and J lost 0 bases, with 11 bases between them. CDR3 amino acids: CASSPSAIANTGELFF. The CDR3 DNA follows: TGTGCCAGCTCACCGTCGGCAATCGCGAACACCGGGGAGCTGTTTTTT.

This clone counts as medium-sized. The CDR3 DNA reads TGTGCCTTTGCGGGGTCGAACACCGGGGAGCTGTTTTTT. As protein: CAFAGSNTGELFF. This rearrangement joins TRBV30 to TRBJ2-2, with D maybe TRBD2 (6 bases). Deletions cut 7 bases from V and 0 bases from J, with 9 bases between. CDR1 GTSNPN and CDR2 SVGIG come from the germline V gene (reference sequence). The CDR3 spans 13 residues.

The chain is built from TRBV4-3 and TRBJ2-1, with TRBD1 identical over 7 bases. V shed 0 bases and J 2 bases; nucleotides not matched to a gene: 7. The germline V gene encodes CDR1 LGHNA and CDR2 YSLEER. This CDR3 contains 17 residues. DNA of the CDR3: TGCGCCAGCAGCCAAGATGGAGAGACAGGGACCTACAATGAGCAGTTCTTC. Residues: CASSQDGETGTYNEQFF.

The chain has TRBV28 and TRBJ1-4; D possibly corresponds to TRBD1 (6 bases). The CDR3 loop spans 14 amino acids. Germline V CDR1 and CDR2: MDHEN, SYDVKM. Trimming cost V 8 bases and J 8 bases, with 18 bases left between them. The CDR3 bases are TGTGCCAGCTCTAGGGGGGGATTATCGGAAAAACTGTTTTTT. Protein product: CASSRGGLSEKLFF.

V and J are TRBV29-1 and TRBJ2-3; 8 nucleotides agree with TRBD1. This CDR3 spans 12 amino acids. V dropped 6 bases and J dropped 5; count of bases not matched to a gene: 4. CDR1 and CDR2 (germline): SQVTM, ANQGSEA. The CDR3, as DNA: TGCAGCGTGCACAGGGGGAGAGATACGCAGTATTTT. It codes for CSVHRGRDTQYF.

In this sample, this clone turned up once. The V and J genes are TRBV6-5 and TRBJ2-3; D is unresolved. The V end lost 0 bases, the J end lost 5 bases, and 15 bases lay between the germline ends. The V gene's germline CDR1 is MNHEY and CDR2 SVGAGI. This CDR3 region has 16 residues. CDR3 region: CASSYSTNSAIDTQYF. CDR3 in DNA: TGTGCCAGCAGTTACTCGACCAACAGTGCTATAGATACGCAGTATTTT.

The chain has TRBV27 and TRBJ1-2; tentative D call: TRBD1 (5 bases). The germline V and J ends were trimmed by 6 bases and 4 bases, with 18 bases remaining between them. This CDR3 has 15 residues. Germline V gene data show CDR1 as MNHEY and CDR2 as SMNVEV (reference sequence). The chain's CDR3 is CASRPRLQDLYGYTF. In DNA, the CDR3 is TGTGCCAGCAGACCCCGCCTACAGGACCTCTATGGCTACACCTTC.

The chain couples TRBV25-1 to TRBJ1-6; tentative D call: TRBD1 (5 bases). Per the germline V gene, CDR1 is MGHDK and CDR2 is SYGVNS. Trimming removed 2 bases at V and 7 bases at J, with 12 bases between. CDR3 size: 15 residues. CDR3 loop: CASSELTVTNSPLHF. The CDR3 nucleotides read TGTGCCAGCAGTGAACTGACAGTGACAAATTCACCCCTCCACTTT.

The chain couples TRBV24-1 to TRBJ1-2, with 11 bases lining up with TRBD1. Germline CDR1 KGHDR, CDR2 SFDVKD. The CDR3 covers 17 residues. Trimming at V came to 2 bases and at J to 8 bases, leaving 12 bases not matched to a gene. The CDR3, as DNA: TGTGCCACCAGTGATTCGAGTCGACGGACAGGGGGCGAAGGCTACACCTTC. Its translation is CATSDSSRRTGGEGYTF.

V and J are TRBV3-1 (or the pseudogene TRBV3-2) and TRBJ2-7; no clear D gene. The CDR3 consists of 14 residues. The germline CDR1 and CDR2 sequences are LGHDT and YNNKEL (reference sequence). Trimming left V 1 base short and J 0 bases short, with 7 bases between. CDR3 DNA: TGTGCCAGCAGCCAAGGGGCAAGCTCCTACGAGCAGTACTTC. Translating gives CASSQGASSYEQYF.

The chain uses TRBV4-1 and TRBJ1-1; 11 bases are shared with TRBD1. CDR1 and CDR2 (germline): MGHRA, YSYEKL. The CDR3 loop spans 18 amino acids. After removal of 3 bases from V and 3 bases from J, the junction contained 12 bases not matched to a gene. CDR3 DNA sequence: TGCGCCAGCAGCCATCCCTTTGGACAGGGGGCAAGGGACACTGAAGCTTTCTTT. Translation: CASSHPFGQGARDTEAFF.

The chain is built from TRBV23-1 and TRBJ1-1; the match to TRBD1 covers 9 bases. TRBV23-1 is classed as an ORF, of uncertain function. CDR3 length: 19 amino acids. V gave up 2 bases and J gave up 4 bases; unmatched junction bases: 17. The CDR3 sequence is CASSQKGTGNNVRVTEAFF. The DNA of the CDR3 is TGCGCCAGCAGTCAAAAGGGGACAGGGAATAATGTAAGGGTCACTGAAGCTTTCTTT.

The V call is TRBV9, the J call TRBJ2-5, with TRBD2 matching 11 bases. CDR1 SGDLS and CDR2 YYNGEE come from the germline V gene. The CDR3 totals 14 residues. The junction had 3 bases not matched to a gene; V was cut back by 4 bases and J by 4 bases. The DNA for the CDR3 is TGTGCCAGCAGCCCTACTAGCGGGGGAGAGACCCAGTACTTC. It yields the protein CASSPTSGGETQYF. Combining the CDR3 with reference TRBV9 and TRBJ2-5 gives the whole variable domain DSGVTQTPKHLITATGQRVTLRCSPRSGDLSVYWYQQSLDQGLQFLIQYYNGEERAKGNILERFSAQQFPDLHSELNLSSLELGDSALYFCASSPTSGGETQYFGPGTRLLVL.